This T cell receptor beta chain was found in a study of blood T cell repertoires in COVID-19. Trimming removed 0 bases at V and 9 bases at J, with 9 bases between. This CDR3 has 14 residues. Looked up from germline, CDR1 is SGHDN and CDR2 is FVKESK. In the authors' methods: Nucleated cell counts were estimated from reference gene primer amplification. Method: immunoSEQ multiplex PCR; TCRdb's copy keeps in-frame clones and lacks some. That table supplies the V and J calls and clone size; D and trimming were determined from the DNA. The data show some 170,000 clones, less than 90% seen once. The sample consisted of PBMCs or T cells enriched from blood (not recorded which). V and J are TRBV14 and TRBJ1-6; a possible D gene is TRBD1 (5 bases). This clonotype originated in a human donor with acute COVID-19. The donor label of this sample is uncertain. CDR3 region: CASSQEERGSPLHF. CDR3 DNA: TGTGCCAGCAGCCAAGAGGAAAGGGGTTCACCCCTCCACTTT.